This entry concerns a single T cell receptor beta chain. Its specificity is unknown. It was with a sample-barcoded 5' primer and a J-beta primer mix that a second PCR of roughly 7 to 12 cycles was run. TCRdb reprocessed the 5' RACE reads with MiXCR, giving one entry per CDR3 protein. The sample comprises approximately 600,000 distinct CDR3 sequences, 45% to 65% of which are singletons, and 30% to 45% rests with the top ten. This specimen belongs to a study of blood T cells in healthy people across ages. Study results and caveats: Age advanced and TCR beta diversity per million T cells fell, roughly linearly.

V lost 7 bases to trimming and J lost 6 bases, with 16 bases between them. This CDR3 spans 14 amino acids. V is TRBV12-3 or TRBV12-4 and J is TRBJ2-1; a weak D match, TRBD2 (7 bases). Sequenced sample: blood. The sequence came from a man between 60 and 75 years old in good health. CDR3 coding DNA: TGTGCCAGCACCGAAAGGGGAGGGGGCAATGAGCAGTTCTTC. It yields the protein CASTERGGGNEQFF.